These 25 T cell receptor beta chains came from one sample sequenced in a study of blood T cell repertoires in COVID-19. Clones were read by immunoSEQ multiplex PCR, and TCRdb kept only the in-frame ones, dropping some. The sample lists around 80,000 clones, 83% occurring once. Sequencing was carried out using peripheral blood. These receptors originate from a woman older than 75 with acute or convalescent COVID-19.

The V gene is TRBV4-2, the J gene TRBJ1-3; D possibly corresponds to TRBD1 (5 bases). V lost 1 base to trimming and J lost 2 bases, with 6 bases between them. This CDR3 has 14 residues. CDR1 LGHNA and CDR2 YNFKEQ come from the germline V gene. CDR3 DNA: TGTGCCAGCAGCCAAGCAGGGACTGGAAACACCATATATTTT. Translated: CASSQAGTGNTIYF.

The rearrangement uses TRBV18 and TRBJ1-6; D perhaps matches TRBD1 (6 bases). In germline, CDR1 is KGHSH, CDR2 LQKENI. Trimming cost V 3 bases and J 10 bases, with 16 bases left between them. The CDR3 has 15 residues. The CDR3 bases are TGTGCCAGCTCACCCGAACAGGGATCGGAATCACCCCTCCACTTT. Translated: CASSPEQGSESPLHF.

This clone was seen a few times. This chain links TRBV9 with TRBJ2-1, with D perhaps TRBD1 (6 bases). CDR3 length: 15 amino acids. The V gene lost 3 bases and the J gene lost 7 bases, with 17 bases spanning the gap. CDR1 SGDLS and CDR2 YYNGEE come from the germline V gene. The CDR3 protein is CASSATGYGKNEQFF. CDR3 sequence (DNA): TGTGCCAGCAGCGCGACAGGCTATGGTAAGAATGAGCAGTTCTTC.

V is TRBV25-1 and J is TRBJ2-1; D is perhaps TRBD1 (6 bases). V lost 5 bases to trimming and J lost 3 bases, with 17 bases between them. There are 16 residues in the CDR3. CDR1 and CDR2 from the germline V gene are MGHDK and SYGVNS. The CDR3 region is CASSRLMGQGYNEQFF. In DNA form, the CDR3 reads TGTGCCAGCAGTAGATTGATGGGACAAGGCTACAATGAGCAGTTCTTC.

This chain joins TRBV7-9 and TRBJ2-2, with 7 bases matching TRBD2. Germline V lookup: CDR1 SEHNR, CDR2 FQNEAQ (reference sequence). This CDR3 contains 15 residues. V gave up 2 bases and J gave up 1 base; unmatched junction bases: 1. The CDR3 DNA reads as TGTGCCAGCAGCTTACTAGCGGTGAACACCGGGGAGCTGTTTTTT. As protein: CASSLLAVNTGELFF.

The rearrangement links TRBV24-1 to TRBJ1-4; 7 positions agree with TRBD1. V lost 4 bases and J lost 5; bases outside the gene matches: 3. This CDR3 has 14 amino acids. CDR1 is KGHDR, CDR2 SFDVKD, per germline. The CDR3 DNA sequence: TGTGCCACCAGTGAAACAGGGGTAAATGAAAAACTGTTTTTT. Its translation is CATSETGVNEKLFF.

The V and J genes are TRBV9 and TRBJ2-3; TRBD1 matches at 7 bases. CDR3 size: 15 residues. V lost 4 bases and J lost 0; bases outside the gene matches: 5. In germline, CDR1 is SGDLS, CDR2 YYNGEE. CDR3: CASSTRQGSTDTQYF. The CDR3 DNA reads as TGTGCCAGCAGCACCCGACAGGGAAGCACAGATACGCAGTATTTT.

V usage is TRBV18 and J usage is TRBJ2-3, with TRBD2 matching over 10 bases. Germline loops: CDR1 KGHSH, CDR2 LQKENI. With 6 bases clipped from V and 0 bases from J, the junction kept 3 bases outside the gene matches. The CDR3 totals 15 residues. The chain's CDR3 is CASSLTSGSTDTQYF. CDR3 bases: TGTGCCAGCTCCCTGACTAGCGGGAGCACAGATACGCAGTATTTT.

This chain connects TRBV18 to TRBJ2-3, with 10 bases fitting TRBD2. The CDR3 extends over 15 amino acids. Germline V gene sequence: CDR1 KGHSH, CDR2 LQKENI. The V segment lost 4 bases and the J segment 4 bases; nucleotides outside the gene matches: 5. CDR3 amino acids: CASSRSSGSPDTQYF. The CDR3 nucleotides read TGTGCCAGCTCACGATCTAGCGGGAGTCCAGATACGCAGTATTTT.

This chain connects TRBV28 to TRBJ1-2, with D maybe TRBD1 (5 bases). This CDR3 has 12 residues. Germline V gene sequence: CDR1 MDHEN, CDR2 SYDVKM. The V gene lost 5 bases and the J gene lost 4 bases, with 8 bases spanning the gap. The CDR3 loop reads CASSPQGYGYTF. The DNA for the CDR3 is TGTGCCAGCAGTCCCCAGGGCTATGGCTACACCTTC.

This sequence joins TRBV15 and TRBJ2-7; TRBD2 agrees at 7 bases. The germline CDR1 and CDR2 sequences are LNHNV and YYDKDF (reference sequence). CDR3 length: 16 residues. J was trimmed by 3 bases and V by 4 bases; bases with no gene match: 12. The CDR3 here is CATSKGEASGNYEQYF. The CDR3 DNA reads as TGTGCCACCAGCAAAGGGGAGGCTAGCGGAAACTACGAGCAGTACTTC. Complete variable domain (other parts from reference TRBV15 and TRBJ2-7): DAMVIQNPRYQVTQFGKPVTLSCSQTLNHNVMYWYQQKSSQAPKLLFHYYDKDFNNEADTPDNFQSRRPNTSFCFLDIRSPGLGDTAMYLCATSKGEASGNYEQYFGPGTRLTVT.

The gene calls are TRBV28 and TRBJ2-7; 8 bases map to TRBD2. CDR1 MDHEN and CDR2 SYDVKM come from the germline V gene. The CDR3 covers 12 residues. V gave up 2 bases and J gave up 9 bases; unmatched junction bases: 3. The CDR3 DNA reads TGTGCCAGCAGTTTAAGCGGGGGCGGGCAGTACTTC. Translated, it gives CASSLSGGGQYF.

This clone was seen a few times. The rearrangement joins TRBV12-3 or TRBV12-4 to TRBJ2-1; 8 bases are a match to TRBD2. With V trimmed by 6 bases and J by 14 bases, 9 bases remained unmatched. The CDR3 sequence is 12 residues long. CDR3 protein: CASSNTRGGKFF. CDR3 bases: TGTGCCAGCAGCAACACCCGGGGGGGGAAGTTCTTC.

Concerning this clone itself: Different DNA sequences within this sample yield the same CDR3. The chain is built from TRBV7-9 and TRBJ2-1; possible D gene TRBD1, 6 bases. V dropped 3 bases and J dropped 0 bases, with 6 bases sitting between them. Germline CDR1 reads SEHNR; CDR2 reads FQNEAQ (reference sequence). The CDR3 is 14 residues long. The chain's CDR3 is CASSLDSSYNEQFF. CDR3 bases: TGTGCCAGCAGCTTGGACAGCTCCTACAATGAGCAGTTCTTC.

This clone was found many times. The genes are TRBV6-5 and TRBJ2-7; TRBD1 agrees at 7 bases. The germline V gene has CDR1 MNHEY and CDR2 SVGAGI. This CDR3 region has 13 residues. Losses at the gene ends were 6 bases for V and 8 bases for J; bases not matched to a gene: 10. The CDR3 loop is CASSPRDRFKQYF. In nucleotides, the CDR3 is TGTGCCAGCAGCCCCCGGGACAGATTTAAGCAGTACTTC.

This chain links TRBV5-1 with TRBJ1-4; 10 nucleotides line up with TRBD1. This CDR3 is 15 amino acids long. Germline V CDR1 and CDR2: SGHRS, YFSETQ. J gave up 2 bases and V 4 bases, and 2 bases lay outside the gene matches. The CDR3 sequence: CASSGTGATNEKLFF. Here the CDR3 DNA reads TGCGCCAGCAGCGGGACAGGGGCGACTAATGAAAAACTGTTTTTT.

The chain links TRBV5-3 to TRBJ1-5, with D uncertain. TRBV5-3 is marked as an open reading frame, function uncertain. The CDR3 is made up of 14 amino acids. Trimming removed 0 bases at V and 1 base at J, with 5 bases between. CDR3 protein: CARSLDRSNQPQHF. For the CDR3, the DNA is TGTGCCAGAAGCTTGGACAGAAGCAATCAGCCCCAGCATTTT.

CDR3: CASSVRGQPNEKLFF. The CDR3 bases are TGTGCCAGCAGCGTACGGGGACAGCCTAATGAAAAACTGTTTTTT. The V gene is TRBV9, the J gene TRBJ1-4, with 7 bases fitting TRBD1. The length of the CDR3 is 15 residues. CDR1 and CDR2 (germline): SGDLS, YYNGEE. Trimming took 1 base from V and 3 from J; bases not matched to a gene: 3.

The chain has TRBV10-2 and TRBJ2-7, with 8 bases identical to TRBD1. The junction had 2 bases not matched to a gene; V was cut back by 6 bases and J by 1 base. The CDR3 is made up of 13 amino acids. Germline lookup yields CDR1 WSHSY and CDR2 SAAADI. CDR3 region: CASRGTGSYEQYF. In nucleotides, the CDR3 is TGCGCCAGCAGGGGGACAGGTTCCTACGAGCAGTACTTC.

V usage is TRBV4-1 and J usage is TRBJ2-5; 12 bases are shared with TRBD2. V shed 4 bases, J shed 5 bases, and the junction held 11 bases outside the gene matches. Germline V gene lookup returns CDR1 MGHRA and CDR2 YSYEKL. The CDR3 has 17 amino acids. This chain's CDR3 is CASSRGPLAGGRETQYF. CDR3 coding DNA: TGCGCCAGCAGCCGAGGCCCACTAGCGGGAGGTCGTGAGACCCAGTACTTC.

This clone appeared a few times. V and J are TRBV2 and TRBJ2-7, with 8 nucleotides matching TRBD1. The V and J ends lost 7 bases and 0 bases, in that order; junction bases with no gene match: 5. The CDR3 has 14 amino acids. The germline V gene has CDR1 SNHLY and CDR2 FYNNEI. The CDR3 protein is CASIIDRGSYEQYF. The DNA of the CDR3 is TGTGCCAGCATCATAGACAGGGGCTCCTACGAGCAGTACTTC.

The rearrangement links TRBV6-6 to TRBJ2-3; D gene uncertain. The length of the CDR3 is 15 residues. CDR1 is MNHNY and CDR2 is SVGAGI in the germline V gene (reference sequence). V lost 2 bases to trimming and J lost 0 bases, with 9 bases between them. The DNA of the CDR3 is TGTGCCAGCAGTTACCAGGATACTAGCACAGATACGCAGTATTTT. Protein: CASSYQDTSTDTQYF.

This clone has more than one count but fewer than ten. The genes are TRBV5-1 and TRBJ2-1; 8 bases align to TRBD2. V trimming: 4 bases; J trimming: 4 bases; junction bases outside the gene matches: 7. The CDR3 has 15 amino acids. Germline values: CDR1 SGHRS, CDR2 YFSETQ. The CDR3 loop reads CASSRGGLQYNEQFF. The CDR3 DNA reads as TGCGCCAGCAGCCGGGGGGGACTACAATACAATGAGCAGTTCTTC.

The rearrangement joins TRBV7-9 to TRBJ2-5, with 9 bases that match TRBD1. CDR1 is SEHNR, CDR2 FQNEAQ, per germline (reference sequence). With V trimmed by 6 bases and J by 4 bases, 3 bases remained unmatched. This CDR3 comprises 13 residues. The CDR3 nucleotides are TGTGCCAGCAGACAGGGGGCTTCAGAGACCCAGTACTTC. Translated: CASRQGASETQYF.

This clone appeared once. The genes are TRBV2 and TRBJ2-1; D gene unclear. Trimming removed 4 bases from V and 6 bases from J, with 16 bases in between. CDR3 size: 15 residues. Germline V gene data show CDR1 as SNHLY and CDR2 as FYNNEI. In DNA, the CDR3 is TGTGCCAGCAGTGCCTCGGGTATTGCGTTCAATGAGCAGTTCTTC. Translation gives CASSASGIAFNEQFF.